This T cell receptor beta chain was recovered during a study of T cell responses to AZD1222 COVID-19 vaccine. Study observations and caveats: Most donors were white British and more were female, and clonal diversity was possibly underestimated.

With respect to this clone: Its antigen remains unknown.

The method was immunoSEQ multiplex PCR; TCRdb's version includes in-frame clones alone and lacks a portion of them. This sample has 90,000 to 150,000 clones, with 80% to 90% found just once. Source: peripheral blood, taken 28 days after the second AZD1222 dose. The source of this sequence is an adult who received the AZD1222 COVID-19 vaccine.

The CDR3 here is CASSWGPQETQYF. For the CDR3, the DNA is TGTGCCAGCAGCTGGGGGCCCCAAGAGACCCAGTACTTC. The chain uses TRBV7-2 and TRBJ2-5; D might be TRBD1 (6 bases). This CDR3 has 13 amino acids. Germline V gene sequence: CDR1 SGHTA, CDR2 FQGNSA. Trimming shortened V by 4 bases and J by 1 base, and 7 bases separated the two germline ends. Full variable domain (rest looked up from reference TRBV7-2 and TRBJ2-5): GAGVSQSPSNKVTEKGKDVELRCDPISGHTALYWYRQSLGQGLEFLIYFQGNSAPDKSGLPSDRFSAERTGGSVSTLTIQRTQQEDSAVYLCASSWGPQETQYFGPGTRLLVL.